Included here is one TCR beta chain sequence, with context. The antigen remains unidentified. This CDR3 region has 15 residues. V was clipped by 6 bases and J by 4 bases; unmatched bases: 11. Germline lookup yields CDR1 SNHLY and CDR2 FYNNEI. These data originate in a study of cytotoxic CD8 clonotypes in ibrutinib-treated CLL. Whole-study results and caveats: The study found public clonotypes uncommon, contracting or stable on treatment.

Deep sequencing aimed at 1 in 200,000 to 1 in 1 million T cells' resolution. TCRdb's table, derived via immunoSEQ multiplex PCR, lists solely in-frame clones and lacks some. The data show about 27,000 clones, around two thirds seen once. Sequenced material: PBMCs, taken after 24 months of ibrutinib treatment. The TCR originated in a human donor with chronic lymphocytic leukemia. V gene TRBV2 combines with J gene TRBJ2-5, with 7 bases fitting TRBD1. CDR3 DNA sequence: TGTGCCAGCAGCGAGAGGGGACAGTTTTTAGAGACCCAGTACTTC. Amino acids: CASSERGQFLETQYF.